This TCR beta chain was captured by sequencing in a study of T cell responses to AZD1222 COVID-19 vaccine. Points from the study as a whole: Females outnumbered males among donors, who were mostly white British; clonal diversity was possibly underestimated. Repertoire collection took place solely once the T cell response had peaked. Spike-specific TCR breadth and depth were elevated following two AZD1222 doses. Spike as a whole was targeted by vaccine-associated CD4 TCRs, dominant at 160-218 and 743-854.

The germline V gene encodes CDR1 MNHEY and CDR2 SMNVEV (reference sequence). The V and J ends lost 8 bases and 0 bases respectively, with 14 bases between them. The CDR3 extends over 14 amino acids. The assay was immunoSEQ multiplex PCR, and TCRdb's table has in-frame clones only and misses some. The repertoire holds 120,000 or so clones, with 80% to 95% as singletons. With respect to this clone: Its antigen is unidentified.

The specimen comprised peripheral blood, sampled 28 days after the second AZD1222 dose. The sequence was obtained from an adult who received the AZD1222 COVID-19 vaccine. The chain combines TRBV27 with TRBJ2-7, with D perhaps TRBD1 or TRBD2 (5 bases each). The CDR3 DNA is TGTGCCAGCTCCCCCGGGGACGTCTCCTACGAGCAGTACTTC. Translated: CASSPGDVSYEQYF.